The entry that follows covers one TCR beta chain sequence. The entry originates in a study of OX40 agonist ivuxolimab in advanced cancers. This CDR3 has 15 amino acids. Between the trimmed V and J ends, which lost 5 bases and 7 bases, there was a span of 18 bases. Germline values: CDR1 SNHLY, CDR2 FYNNEI. The table came from immunoSEQ multiplex PCR; TCRdb's copy has only in-frame clones and leaves some out. The sample gives 65,000 to 85,000 clones, about 93% of which show up once; about 7.1% is in the top ten. The sequencing here drew on CD4+ or CD8+ T cells sorted from blood, taken in a trial of the OX40 agonist ivuxolimab. This chain links TRBV2 with TRBJ2-1, with D tentatively TRBD1 or TRBD2 (7 bases each). The sequence was collected from an adult with an advanced solid tumor such as melanoma, head and neck, liver or kidney cancer. The chain's CDR3 is CASSRSGGVWNEQFF. CDR3 nucleotides: TGTGCCAGCAGTCGTTCAGGGGGGGTCTGGAATGAGCAGTTCTTC.